This T cell receptor (beta chain) was found in a study of T cell repertoires in cytomegalovirus infection. Study in general: HLA-B-restricted CMV epitopes that are well studied were used alongside recently identified HLA-C-restricted ones. Public signatures in TCR beta pointed to CMV infection and matching HLA type.

Germline lookup yields CDR1 SGHTA and CDR2 FQGNSA. The CDR3 is 16 amino acids. Deletions cut 4 bases from V and 0 bases from J, with 10 bases between. Via MiXCR, TCRdb re-called the reads, giving one row per CDR3 protein. The sample lists roughly 570,000 distinct CDR3 sequences; 40% were seen once. With regard to this clonotype: Its antigen is undetermined.

This receptor was obtained from a human donor in good health (CMV status not recorded). Some clones in this sample may be carry-over from other donors' samples. The sequencing here drew on cultured PBMCs, taken from culture after CMV antigen stimulation. The chain uses TRBV7-2 and TRBJ2-6, with D perhaps assigned TRBD1 or TRBD2 (5 bases each). CDR3 nucleotides: TGTGCCAGCAGCTCCGAGGGGATCTCTGGGGCCAACGTCCTGACTTTC. Translated, it gives CASSSEGISGANVLTF.